This T cell receptor beta chain derives from a study of beta chain features in type 1 diabetes. Study-wide findings and caveats: TCRB repertoires of naive, central memory and Treg cells appeared more similar among patients than among healthy donors. Across all four CD4+ subsets, people with type 1 diabetes showed modestly shorter TCRB CDR3s. Any HLA-type effect on TCRB rearrangement remained unresolved here.

All of the isolated RNA was reverse transcribed, so expressed TCRB transcripts were sequenced. TCRdb's copy holds only in-frame clones and misses some; the assay was immunoSEQ multiplex PCR. Of hundreds of thousands of clones detected, 11% to 15% appear once; the ten largest clones hold just under 0.04%. The germline CDR1 and CDR2 sequences are GTSNPN and SVGIG (reference sequence). Trimming left V 3 bases short and J 7 bases short, with 13 bases between. This CDR3 region has 13 residues. Based on CD45RO/CCR7/CD25/CD127/CD95/CD27, CD4+ regulatory, stem cell-like memory, naive and central memory cells were sorted. This clone has just a few counts. Its antigen is undetermined.

This TCR derives from a man between 18 and 35 years old with type 1 diabetes. Material for sequencing was naive CD4+ T cells from blood. V usage is TRBV30 and J usage is TRBJ1-5, with D uncertain. This chain's CDR3 is CAWSSAGNQPQHF. CDR3 sequence (DNA): TGTGCCTGGAGCTCCGCCGGGAACCAGCCCCAGCATTTT.